A selection of T cell receptor beta chains follows, all from one sample in a study of sequential checkpoint blockade in melanoma. Profiled with immunoSEQ multiplex PCR; TCRdb holds only in-frame clones, not every one. This sample yields approximately 15,000 clones, of which around 77% are seen a single time; about 30% belongs to the top ten. Sequencing was performed on CD8+ T cells sorted from blood (inferred from file names), taken from a patient given nivolumab and ipilimumab in sequence. The origin of the receptors is a human donor with melanoma. CDR3s include the opening cysteine and the closing phenylalanine or tryptophan. The order of the fields is V gene, J gene, D gene, CDR3 protein. The D gene is left open where the match is weak.

TRBV5-4	TRBJ1-2	.	CASSLTGSPLSGYTF
TRBV18	TRBJ2-1	.	CASSPTEPYNEQFF
TRBV2	TRBJ2-3	.	CASSSDQAGRGDTQYF
TRBV9	TRBJ2-7	TRBD2	CASSRGFSGRDDEQYF
TRBV7-2	TRBJ2-1	.	CASSKAGPPYNEQFF
TRBV5-1	TRBJ1-2	TRBD1	CASSANPGTVNYGYTF
TRBV6-4	TRBJ1-6	TRBD1	CASRSDRGEYSYNSPLHF
TRBV25-1	TRBJ1-2	.	CASISSNYGYTF
TRBV6-4	TRBJ2-1	.	CATAQAGDSYNEQFF
TRBV7-9	TRBJ2-7	TRBD2	CASSFGPSGTYEQYF
TRBV27	TRBJ2-1	TRBD2	CASSPSKSGSNEQFF
TRBV4-1	TRBJ2-4	TRBD2	CASSQEVPVKRGENIQYF
TRBV30	TRBJ2-7	TRBD1	CAWSVGAGGEQYF
TRBV10-3	TRBJ2-1	.	CAIGGSSYNEQFF
TRBV6-1	TRBJ2-6	TRBD1	CASSAVPTGEAGANVLTF
TRBV18	TRBJ2-7	.	CASSPYDEDPYEQYF
TRBV9	TRBJ2-4	TRBD2	CASSVGHTGGDIQYF
TRBV4-1	TRBJ1-2	.	CASSQVGANYGYTF
TRBV30	TRBJ2-1	.	CAWSVRGSHNEQFF
TRBV2	TRBJ2-7	TRBD1	CASIGTASYEQYF
TRBV11-2	TRBJ1-1	.	CASSLDAGNTEAFF
TRBV14	TRBJ2-7	.	CASSQEGGYEQYF
TRBV7-2	TRBJ2-5	.	CASSLSETQYF
TRBV29-1	TRBJ1-1	.	CSVESRGRYTEAFF
TRBV9	TRBJ1-1	.	CASSETAAGTEAFF
TRBV5-1	TRBJ2-2	.	CASSLVARGLDTGELFF
TRBV5-5	TRBJ2-7	.	CASSLTNQDPYEQYF
TRBV28	TRBJ1-5	.	CASSPESNQPQHF
TRBV6-4	TRBJ2-2	TRBD2	CASSEASGNTGELFF
TRBV15	TRBJ1-3	TRBD1	CATSRGTGKVNTIYF
TRBV4-1	TRBJ2-1	TRBD1	CASSQGGQGSYNEQFF
TRBV7-9	TRBJ2-3	.	CASSLQESPDTQYF
TRBV4-3	TRBJ1-3	.	CASSQVPESSGNTIYF
TRBV19	TRBJ1-1	TRBD1	CASSKQGAGTEAFF
TRBV5-4	TRBJ2-1	TRBD1	CASSWTGGELEQFF
TRBV7-8	TRBJ2-2	.	CASSSPGYTGELFF
TRBV28	TRBJ2-7	.	CASSFREAYEQYF
TRBV20-1	TRBJ2-1	.	CSARLQGEQFF
TRBV10-3	TRBJ1-1	.	CAISDYSGMNTEAFF
TRBV29-1	TRBJ2-1	.	CSVARQSYNEQFF
TRBV5-6	TRBJ1-2	.	CASSSGGGPYGYTF
TRBV6-6	TRBJ2-5	TRBD2	CVVKASGVQETQYF
TRBV2	TRBJ2-7	.	CASRAVVYEQYF
TRBV10-2	TRBJ2-7	.	CASSAAREYEQYF
TRBV7-9	TRBJ2-7	.	CASSPDNYEQYF
TRBV7-9	TRBJ2-2	TRBD2	CASSLLPGLAGSSGGELFF